The rows below give T cell receptor beta chains drawn from one sample of a study of neurological immune-mediated disorders. MiXCR was run by TCRdb on the 5' RACE reads, yielding one entry per CDR3 protein. The repertoire consists of about 45,000 distinct CDR3 sequences, with around a fifth occurring once and the leading ten covering approximately 4.2%. Sequenced sample: PBMCs. The receptors originated from a man between 60 and 75 years old with HTLV-1-associated myelopathy (HAM/TSP). Each CDR3 is given with its conserved first and last residue. Each record gives: V gene, D gene, clone size, J gene, CDR3 protein, CDR3 DNA. A D gene is named only where the DNA matches it firmly. Clone sizes are given selectively: once, few, many, or a class where the clone is expanded.

TRBV7-3	-	-	TRBJ2-2	CASSFYICSAREGGSAGELFF	-
TRBV27	-	many	TRBJ1-2	CASSLSTGEGYGYTF	TGTGCCAGCAGTCTCTCGACAGGAGAGGGCTATGGCTACACCTTC
TRBV28	-	many	TRBJ2-7	CASSLPVYEQYF	TGTGCCAGCAGTCTACCTGTTTACGAGCAGTACTTC
TRBV5-1	TRBD2	many	TRBJ2-5	CASSLATGGIVETQYF	TGCGCCAGCAGCTTGGCCACGGGGGGTATTGTCGAGACCCAGTACTTC
TRBV20-1	-	many	TRBJ2-7	CSARDGIAGTIYEQYF	TGCAGTGCTAGAGATGGAATAGCCGGGACAATATACGAGCAGTACTTC
TRBV30	-	many	TRBJ1-3	CAWSVRGGGSGNTIYF	TGTGCCTGGAGTGTAAGGGGGGGAGGATCTGGAAACACCATATATTTT
TRBV5-6	-	-	TRBJ2-7	CASSLPLGRTYEQYF	TGTGCCAGCAGCTTGCCCCTGGGACGGACCTACGAGCAGTACTTC
TRBV20-1	TRBD2	many	TRBJ2-1	CSAEGRELDEQFF	TGCAGTGCAGAAGGGCGGGAGTTAGATGAGCAGTTCTTC
TRBV10-3	-	many	TRBJ2-7	CAISEVELYEQYF	TGTGCCATCAGTGAGGTAGAACTCTACGAGCAGTACTTC
TRBV7-8	-	many	TRBJ1-3	CASSLVSGTGNTIYF	TGTGCCAGCAGCTTAGTTTCAGGGACTGGAAACACCATATATTTT
TRBV5-4	TRBD2	-	TRBJ2-2	CASSLGGRAVVGELFF	TGTGCCAGCAGCTTGGGCGGGAGGGCCGTCGTCGGGGAGCTGTTTTTT
TRBV5-1	-	many	TRBJ1-1	CASSLWGDTEAFF	TGTGCCAGCAGCTTATGGGGGGACACTGAAGCTTTCTTT
TRBV15	-	many	TRBJ2-5	CATSGRGTAEGAYQETQYF	TGTGCCACCAGCGGCCGGGGGACAGCGGAGGGAGCCTACCAAGAGACCCAGTACTTC
TRBV3-1	TRBD2	many	TRBJ2-5	CASSQGVAGGETQYF	TGTGCCAGCAGCCAAGGAGTAGCGGGAGGGGAGACCCAGTACTTC
TRBV2	-	-	TRBJ1-5	CASSERRDQPQHF	TGTGCCAGCAGTGAGCGGAGGGATCAGCCCCAGCATTTT
TRBV27	-	-	TRBJ2-7	CASSSGTNYYEQYF	TGTGCCAGCAGTTCCGGGACAAACTATTACGAGCAGTACTTC
TRBV5-1	TRBD2	many	TRBJ2-1	CASSPSGAGGPYNEQFF	TGCGCCAGCAGCCCCAGCGGAGCGGGAGGGCCTTACAATGAGCAGTTCTTC
TRBV18	TRBD1	many	TRBJ2-2	CASSSGGTGELFF	TGTGCCAGCTCATCAGGGGGCACCGGGGAGCTGTTTTTT
TRBV5-1	-	-	TRBJ1-1	CASSLKGQTTEAFF	TGCGCCAGCAGCTTAAAGGGGCAGACCACTGAAGCTTTCTTT
TRBV4-1	TRBD2	many	TRBJ2-7	CASSQDGTSGRALYEQYF	TGCGCCAGCAGCCAAGATGGGACTAGCGGGAGGGCCCTCTACGAGCAGTACTTC
TRBV29-1	TRBD2	-	TRBJ2-1	CSVGLAEFFNEQFF	TGTAGCGTGGGACTAGCGGAGTTCTTCAATGAGCAGTTCTTC
TRBV29-1	-	few	TRBJ2-3	CSVGVEGQQTDTQYF	TGCAGCGTTGGGGTGGAGGGACAGCAGACAGATACGCAGTATTTT
TRBV29-1	-	many	TRBJ2-2	CSVEENTGELFF	TGCAGCGTTGAAGAGAACACCGGGGAGCTGTTTTTT
TRBV9	TRBD2	many	TRBJ2-3	CASSVRPGGDTQYF	TGTGCCAGCAGCGTCCGCCCGGGAGGCGATACGCAGTATTTT
TRBV29-1	-	many	TRBJ2-5	CSVDPGVETQYF	TGCAGCGTTGATCCGGGGGTAGAGACCCAGTACTTC
TRBV12-3/TRBV12-4	TRBD2	many	TRBJ2-1	CASSHPSGGQNNEQFF	TGTGCCAGCAGTCATCCTAGCGGGGGGCAGAACAATGAGCAGTTCTTC
TRBV4-2	TRBD2	many	TRBJ2-1	CASSQVSGSDEQFF	TGTGCCAGCAGCCAAGTAAGCGGGAGCGATGAGCAGTTCTTC
TRBV6-6	-	many	TRBJ1-5	CASSSLGAINQPQHF	TGTGCCAGCAGCTCCCTGGGGGCTATCAATCAGCCCCAGCATTTT
TRBV7-9	-	-	TRBJ2-5	CASSLAGGLEETQYF	TGTGCCAGCAGCTTAGCGGGAGGACTTGAAGAGACCCAGTACTTC
TRBV10-3	TRBD2	many	TRBJ2-1	CAISESASGRAASYNEQFF	TGTGCCATCAGTGAGTCGGCTAGCGGGAGGGCCGCCTCCTACAATGAGCAGTTCTTC
TRBV10-3	TRBD1	medium-sized	TRBJ1-6	CAISESAAGGSPLHF	TGTGCCATCAGTGAGTCCGCCGCAGGGGGGTCACCCCTCCACTTT
TRBV19	-	-	TRBJ1-3	CASSIDRSSGNTIYF	TGTGCCAGTAGCATCGACAGGAGTTCTGGAAACACCATATATTTT
TRBV20-1	-	many	TRBJ1-1	CSAIMGRTTEAFF	TGCAGTGCTATCATGGGGAGGACCACTGAAGCTTTCTTT
TRBV4-3	-	-	TRBJ2-7	CASSFAGTSYEQYF	TGCGCCAGCAGCTTCGCGGGGACCTCCTACGAGCAGTACTTC
TRBV20-1	-	many	TRBJ2-3	CSALGQSTDTQYF	TGCAGTGCTTTAGGACAGAGCACAGATACGCAGTATTTT
TRBV5-1	-	many	TRBJ2-7	CASSLTGTPTYEQYF	TGCGCCAGCAGCTTGACCGGGACACCAACCTACGAGCAGTACTTC
TRBV10-3	-	-	TRBJ1-1	CAISETGRTSTEAFF	TGTGCCATCAGTGAGACGGGCAGGACGAGCACTGAAGCTTTCTTT
TRBV11-2	TRBD2	many	TRBJ2-5	CASTPIGGGWQETQYF	TGTGCCAGCACCCCCATTGGGGGGGGTTGGCAAGAGACCCAGTACTTC
TRBV6-5	TRBD2	once	TRBJ2-3	CASSSGRVADTQYF	TGTGCCAGCAGCTCGGGGAGGGTTGCAGATACGCAGTATTTT
TRBV7-6	-	-	TRBJ2-5	CASSLVPGIVETQYF	TGTGCCAGCAGCTTAGTCCCAGGGATCGTGGAGACCCAGTACTTC
TRBV6-5	TRBD1	many	TRBJ2-7	CASSYSDPGQGFYEQYF	TGTGCCAGCAGTTACTCAGATCCGGGACAGGGGTTCTACGAGCAGTACTTC